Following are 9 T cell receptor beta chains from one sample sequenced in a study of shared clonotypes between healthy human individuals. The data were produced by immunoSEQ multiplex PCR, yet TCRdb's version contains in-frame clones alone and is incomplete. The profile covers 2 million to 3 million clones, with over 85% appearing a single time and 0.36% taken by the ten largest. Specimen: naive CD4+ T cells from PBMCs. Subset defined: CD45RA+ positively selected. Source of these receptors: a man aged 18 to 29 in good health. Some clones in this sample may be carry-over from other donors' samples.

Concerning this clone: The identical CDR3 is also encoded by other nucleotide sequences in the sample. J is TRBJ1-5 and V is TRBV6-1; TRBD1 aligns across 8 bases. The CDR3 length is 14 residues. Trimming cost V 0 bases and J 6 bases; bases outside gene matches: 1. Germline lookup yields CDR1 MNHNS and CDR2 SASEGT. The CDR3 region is CASSEAQGGQPQHF. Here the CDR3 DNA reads TGTGCCAGCAGTGAAGCACAGGGGGGTCAGCCCCAGCATTTT.

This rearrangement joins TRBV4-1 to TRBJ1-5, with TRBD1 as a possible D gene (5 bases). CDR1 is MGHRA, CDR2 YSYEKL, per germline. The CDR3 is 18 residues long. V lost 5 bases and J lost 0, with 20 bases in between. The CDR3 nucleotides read TGCGCCAGCAGCTACGGGACCGACTATTACCTTAGCAATCAGCCCCAGCATTTT. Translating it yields CASSYGTDYYLSNQPQHF.

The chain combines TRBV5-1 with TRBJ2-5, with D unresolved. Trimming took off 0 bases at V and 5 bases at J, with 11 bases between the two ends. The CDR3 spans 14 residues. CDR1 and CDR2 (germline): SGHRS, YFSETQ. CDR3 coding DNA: TGCGCCAGCAGCTTGGAACAGACAAGCGAGACCCAGTACTTC. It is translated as CASSLEQTSETQYF.

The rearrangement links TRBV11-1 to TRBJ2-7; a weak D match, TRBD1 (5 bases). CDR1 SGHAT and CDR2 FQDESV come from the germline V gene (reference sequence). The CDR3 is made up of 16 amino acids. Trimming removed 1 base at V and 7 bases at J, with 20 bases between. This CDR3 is CASSLDVQALGLEQYF. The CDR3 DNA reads TGTGCCAGCAGCTTAGACGTACAGGCCCTAGGATTAGAGCAGTACTTC.

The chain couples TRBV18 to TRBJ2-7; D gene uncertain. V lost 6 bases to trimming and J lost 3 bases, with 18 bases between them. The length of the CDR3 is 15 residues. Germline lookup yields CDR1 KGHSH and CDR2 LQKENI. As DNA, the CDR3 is TGTGCCAGCTCCCCCCTGCATGACCCAGGCTACGAGCAGTACTTC. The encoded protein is CASSPLHDPGYEQYF. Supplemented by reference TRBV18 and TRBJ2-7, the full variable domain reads NAGVMQNPRHLVRRRGQEARLRCSPMKGHSHVYWYRQLPEEGLKFMVYLQKENIIDESGMPKERFSAEFPKEGPSILRIQQVVRGDSAAYFCASSPLHDPGYEQYFGPGTRLTVT.

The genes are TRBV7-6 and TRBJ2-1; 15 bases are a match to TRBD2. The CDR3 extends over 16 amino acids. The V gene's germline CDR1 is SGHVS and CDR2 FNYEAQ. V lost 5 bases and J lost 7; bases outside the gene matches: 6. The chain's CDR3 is CASSQGLAGGGNEQFF. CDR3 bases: TGTGCCAGCAGCCAGGGACTAGCGGGAGGAGGGAATGAGCAGTTCTTC.

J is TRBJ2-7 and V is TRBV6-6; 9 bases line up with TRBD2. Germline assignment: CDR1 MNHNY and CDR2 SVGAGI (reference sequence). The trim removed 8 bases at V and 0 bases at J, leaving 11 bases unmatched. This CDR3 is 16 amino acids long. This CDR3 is CASYGSGSPSSYEQYF. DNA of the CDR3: TGTGCCAGCTATGGTAGCGGGAGCCCGAGCTCCTACGAGCAGTACTTC.

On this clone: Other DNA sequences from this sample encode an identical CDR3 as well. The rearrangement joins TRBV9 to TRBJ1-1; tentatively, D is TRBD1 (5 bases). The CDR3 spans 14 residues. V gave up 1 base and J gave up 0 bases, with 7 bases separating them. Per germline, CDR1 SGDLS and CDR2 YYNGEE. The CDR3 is CASSVQGVNTEAFF. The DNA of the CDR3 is TGTGCCAGCAGCGTACAGGGTGTGAACACTGAAGCTTTCTTT.

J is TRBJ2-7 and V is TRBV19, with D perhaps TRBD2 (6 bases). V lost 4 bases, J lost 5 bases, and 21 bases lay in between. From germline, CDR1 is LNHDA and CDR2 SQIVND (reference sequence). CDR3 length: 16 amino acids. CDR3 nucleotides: TGTGCCAGTAGTACCCCAGCCGCCAGCGGGTACCACGAGCAGTACTTC. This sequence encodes CASSTPAASGYHEQYF.